The 16 T cell receptor beta chains in this list originate from one sample, sequenced in a study of beta chain features in type 1 diabetes. Study observations and caveats: Type 1 diabetes patients had moderately but significantly shorter TCRB CDR3s in all four CD4+ subsets.

Antigens for these TCRs are unknown. Investigators reverse transcribed all isolated RNA, so they sequenced expressed TCRB transcripts. Some clones are missing from TCRdb's copy, which holds only in-frame ones; the method was immunoSEQ multiplex PCR. The sample lists roughly 51,000 clones; 52% were seen once. The material sequenced was Tregs from blood. All receptors come from a woman aged 40 to 50 with type 1 diabetes.

Comments on this clone: Sequence at one end of the junction differs from germline and may be a read error. The chain employs TRBV7-7 and TRBJ2-5; TRBD1 agrees at 7 bases. The CDR3 runs 15 residues. CDR1 and CDR2 from the germline V gene are SSHAT and FNYEAQ (reference sequence). The CDR3 loop is CASSVLPGQQETQYF. CDR3 nucleotide sequence: TGTGCTAGCAGCGTACTTCCGGGACAGCAAGAGACCCAGTACTTC.

The chain employs TRBV28 and TRBJ2-1; D call uncertain. This CDR3 is 15 amino acids long. Germline V gives CDR1 MDHEN, CDR2 SYDVKM. The V end was cut by 1 base, the J end by 0 bases, with 7 bases between. CDR3 sequence reads: CASSLFQFSYNEQFF. CDR3 coding DNA: TGTGCCAGCAGTTTATTCCAATTCTCCTACAATGAGCAGTTCTTC.

The chain uses TRBV5-1 and TRBJ1-4; 8 bases are shared with TRBD1. The junction had 4 bases not matched to a gene; V was cut back by 4 bases and J by 5 bases. The germline V gene has CDR1 SGHRS and CDR2 YFSETQ. CDR3 size: 14 residues. The CDR3 DNA is TGCGCCAGCAGCCCGACAGGGGACAATGAAAAACTGTTTTTT. This codes for CASSPTGDNEKLFF. Complete variable domain (other parts from reference TRBV5-1 and TRBJ1-4): KAGVTQTPRYLIKTRGQQVTLSCSPISGHRSVSWYQQTPGQGLQFLFEYFSETQRNKGNFPGRFSGRQFSNSRSEMNVSTLELGDSALYLCASSPTGDNEKLFFGSGTQLSVL.

The gene calls are TRBV19 and TRBJ2-1; TRBD2 agrees at 8 bases. The CDR3 is made up of 15 amino acids. Germline CDR1 LNHDA, CDR2 SQIVND (reference sequence). V was clipped by 5 bases and J by 2 bases; unmatched bases: 5. The CDR3 nucleotides are TGTGCCAGTAGTGTAACTAGCGGCCCCTACAATGAGCAGTTCTTC. This encodes CASSVTSGPYNEQFF. Supplemented by reference TRBV19 and TRBJ2-1, the full variable domain reads DGGITQSPKYLFRKEGQNVTLSCEQNLNHDAMYWYRQDPGQGLRLIYYSQIVNDFQKGDIAEGYSVSREKKESFPLTVTSAQKNPTAFYLCASSVTSGPYNEQFFGPGTRLTVL.

This chain links TRBV2 with TRBJ2-5; 9 bases line up with TRBD1. Germline V gene data show CDR1 as SNHLY and CDR2 as FYNNEI. J lost 7 bases, V lost 6 bases, and 15 bases had no gene match. This CDR3 region has 16 residues. Here the CDR3 reads CASRNAEGQGPGTQYF. The CDR3 nucleotides read TGTGCCAGCAGAAACGCGGAAGGACAGGGGCCGGGGACCCAGTACTTC.

This clone has more than one count but fewer than ten. The rearrangement links TRBV28 to TRBJ1-1; D ambiguous. The germline gives CDR1 MDHEN, CDR2 SYDVKM. The CDR3 has 11 amino acids. Trimming pared 2 bases from V and 8 bases from J, leaving 6 bases between. CDR3 DNA: TGTGCCAGCAGTTTAAAACAAGAAGCTTTCTTT. This encodes CASSLKQEAFF.

The gene calls are TRBV9 and TRBJ1-1, with D maybe TRBD1 (6 bases). Germline V gene sequence: CDR1 SGDLS, CDR2 YYNGEE. The CDR3 contains 15 residues. Between the trimmed V and J ends, which lost 0 bases and 1 base, there was a span of 10 bases. CDR3 loop: CASSVVGAGNTEAFF. The CDR3 DNA reads TGTGCCAGCAGCGTAGTGGGGGCCGGGAACACTGAAGCTTTCTTT.

The chain links TRBV5-1 to TRBJ2-3; 9 nucleotides line up with TRBD1. Germline CDR1 and CDR2: SGHRS and YFSETQ. This CDR3 contains 14 residues. V shed 4 bases, J shed 3 bases, and the junction held 3 bases outside the gene matches. The CDR3 reads CASSDRGGTDTQYF. The CDR3 region has the DNA TGCGCCAGCAGCGACAGGGGGGGAACAGATACGCAGTATTTT.

This clone was recorded a few times. The CDR3 reads CASSSFFRATEAFF. In DNA, the CDR3 is TGTGCCAGCAGTTCCTTCTTCAGGGCCACTGAAGCTTTCTTT. The chain has TRBV6-1 and TRBJ1-1, with D possibly being TRBD1 (5 bases). CDR1 MNHNS and CDR2 SASEGT come from the germline V gene. The CDR3 is made up of 14 amino acids. Trimming pared 5 bases from V and 4 bases from J, leaving 14 bases between.

The sample holds a few counts of this clone. CDR3: CASSLGGGSGEQYF. The CDR3 nucleotides read TGCGCCAGCAGCTTGGGCGGGGGATCGGGGGAGCAGTACTTC. The chain links TRBV5-1 to TRBJ2-7, with 7 nucleotides matching TRBD2. The CDR3 extends over 14 amino acids. Germline loops: CDR1 SGHRS, CDR2 YFSETQ. The ends lost 0 bases at V and 7 bases at J; junction bases unmatched: 7.

This chain links TRBV7-9 with TRBJ2-3; 7 bases align to TRBD2. Germline CDR1 and CDR2: SEHNR and FQNEAQ (reference sequence). The CDR3 loop spans 15 amino acids. The V and J ends lost 1 base and 5 bases, in that order; junction bases with no gene match: 6. The chain's CDR3 is CASSLDGGRRDTQYF. The CDR3, as DNA: TGTGCCAGCAGCTTAGACGGCGGGAGAAGAGATACGCAGTATTTT.

V is TRBV7-2 and J is TRBJ2-5, with TRBD2 as a possible D gene (7 bases). The V end was cut by 4 bases, the J end by 2 bases, with 17 bases between. The CDR3 has 16 amino acids. Germline V gives CDR1 SGHTA, CDR2 FQGNSA. The CDR3 nucleotides are TGTGCCAGCAGCTGGTGGGGGGGGGCCGAACAAGAGACCCAGTACTTC. Residues: CASSWWGGAEQETQYF.

The rearrangement joins TRBV18 to TRBJ2-3; TRBD2 aligns across 11 bases. The CDR3 spans 18 residues. Trimming removed 0 bases from V and 7 bases from J; junction bases left unmatched: 12. The germline gives CDR1 KGHSH, CDR2 LQKENI. The CDR3 DNA sequence: TGTGCCAGCTCACCACCAACTAGCGGGAGCATCGAGGGGAATACGCAGTATTTT. Amino acid sequence: CASSPPTSGSIEGNTQYF.

This clone was detected only a few times. The chain has TRBV2 and TRBJ2-7, with 7 bases fitting TRBD1. Trimming cost V 9 bases and J 5 bases; bases outside gene matches: 7. In germline, CDR1 is SNHLY, CDR2 FYNNEI. The CDR3 has 12 residues. This chain's CDR3 is CASRGQGNEQYF. The CDR3, as DNA: TGTGCCAGTAGGGGGCAGGGGAACGAGCAGTACTTC.

Here the CDR3 reads CASSWTSGNEQYF. In nucleotides, the CDR3 is TGTGCCAGCAGCTGGACTAGCGGGAACGAGCAGTACTTC. This chain joins TRBV7-8 and TRBJ2-7, with 12 bases lining up with TRBD2. The V segment lost 4 bases and the J segment 5 bases; nucleotides outside the gene matches: 0. The CDR3 consists of 13 residues. Germline V gene data show CDR1 as SGHVS and CDR2 as FQNEAQ.

The gene calls are TRBV29-1 and TRBJ2-1, with TRBD2 matching 14 bases. Germline V lookup: CDR1 SQVTM, CDR2 ANQGSEA. V lost 4 bases, J lost 10 bases, and 9 bases stayed unmatched. This CDR3 region has 15 residues. The CDR3 region has the DNA TGCAGCGTTGGTGGGACTAGCGGGGGCGGGGGGGAGCAGTTCTTC. Translated: CSVGGTSGGGGEQFF.